Listed below are T cell receptor beta chains from one sample, sequenced in a study of blood T cell repertoires in COVID-19. Using immunoSEQ multiplex PCR, the repertoire was profiled, and TCRdb retains in-frame clones only, with some absent. Among hundreds of thousands of clones listed, around 89% were seen once. Source material: peripheral blood. These receptors all stem from a woman aged 30 to 39 with acute or convalescent COVID-19. The CDR3 runs from the conserved cysteine through the conserved F or W. The D gene is left open where the match is weak. Rows give clone size only sometimes, using once, few, many, or a class for an expanded clone.

V: TRBV7-9
size: .
J: TRBJ1-2
length: 15
D: .
DNA: TGTGCCAGCAGCCCTCGAGGCAGGGAAACGAGTGGCTACACCTTC
CDR3: CASSPRGRETSGYTF

V: TRBV18
size: .
J: TRBJ1-6
length: 15
D: TRBD1
DNA: TGTGCCAGCTCACCGCTACAGGGGGATGATTCACCCCTCCACTTT
CDR3: CASSPLQGDDSPLHF

V: TRBV5-1
size: .
J: TRBJ2-7
length: 13
D: TRBD2
DNA: TGCGCCAGCGGAGTAGCGGGGTCTGACGAGCAGTACTTC
CDR3: CASGVAGSDEQYF

V: TRBV2
size: .
J: TRBJ2-5
length: 15
D: .
DNA: TGTGCCAGCAGGCCACTTCTAGATCCAAAAGAGACCCAGTACTTC
CDR3: CASRPLLDPKETQYF

V: TRBV4-1
size: .
J: TRBJ2-3
length: 13
D: .
DNA: TGCGCCAGCAGCCAAGTCGAGACAGATACGCAGTATTTT
CDR3: CASSQVETDTQYF

V: TRBV27
size: .
J: TRBJ2-2
length: 17
D: .
DNA: TGTGCCAGCAGCCCCAGAAGGGGCTACGCGAACACCGGGGAGCTGTTTTTT
CDR3: CASSPRRGYANTGELFF

V: TRBV6-5
size: .
J: TRBJ1-5
length: 15
D: TRBD1
DNA: TGTGCCAGCAGTACCGGGACAGGGGAGGGTCAGCCCCAGCATTTT
CDR3: CASSTGTGEGQPQHF

V: TRBV7-2
size: .
J: TRBJ2-1
length: 15
D: TRBD2
DNA: TGTGCCAGCAGCGTTAGCGGGGGGGAATACAATGAGCAGTTCTTC
CDR3: CASSVSGGEYNEQFF

V: TRBV7-9
size: many
J: TRBJ1-6
length: 16
D: .
DNA: TGTGCCAGCAGCCCGTCGCAGGGTGGGCTGAATTCACCCCTCCACTTT
CDR3: CASSPSQGGLNSPLHF

V: TRBV7-8
size: .
J: TRBJ1-5
length: 15
D: .
DNA: TGTGCCAGCAGCCGTACAGGGCTCAGCAATCAGCCCCAGCATTTT
CDR3: CASSRTGLSNQPQHF

V: TRBV4-1
size: .
J: TRBJ1-5
length: 13
D: .
DNA: TGCGCCAGCAGCGACAGGAGCAATCAGCCCCAGCATTTT
CDR3: CASSDRSNQPQHF

V: TRBV4-1
size: .
J: TRBJ2-5
length: 14
D: .
DNA: TGCGCCAGCAGCCCAAACAGGAACCAAGAGACCCAGTACTTC
CDR3: CASSPNRNQETQYF

V: TRBV28
size: .
J: TRBJ2-1
length: 15
D: .
DNA: TGTGCCAGCAGTTCAGGAGGGGGCGTGAAATATGAGCAGTTCTTC
CDR3: CASSSGGGVKYEQFF

V: TRBV4-1
size: .
J: TRBJ1-1
length: 13
D: .
DNA: TGCGCCAGCAGCCCAATAGGAGGGTCGGGCGCTTTCTTT
CDR3: CASSPIGGSGAFF

V: TRBV4-2
size: .
J: TRBJ2-5
length: 17
D: TRBD2
DNA: TGTGCCAGCAGCCAAGGGGGAGCGGGGACGCCTCAAGAGACCCAGTACTTC
CDR3: CASSQGGAGTPQETQYF

V: TRBV19
size: .
J: TRBJ1-6
length: 13
D: .
DNA: TGTGCCTCCTCCAGCTCCTATAATTCACCCCTCCACTTT
CDR3: CASSSSYNSPLHF

V: TRBV9
size: .
J: TRBJ2-7
length: 14
D: TRBD1
DNA: TGTGCCAGCAGCGCCGGGACAGGGGACTACGAGCAGTACTTC
CDR3: CASSAGTGDYEQYF

V: TRBV6-5
size: .
J: TRBJ1-2
length: 13
D: .
DNA: TGTGCCAGCAGCCTCCGGGATGCGGCGGGCTACACCTTC
CDR3: CASSLRDAAGYTF

V: TRBV5-1
size: .
J: TRBJ2-5
length: 14
D: .
DNA: TGCGCCAGCAGCTTGGACACCCTGTGGGAGACCCAGTACTTC
CDR3: CASSLDTLWETQYF

V: TRBV5-4
size: .
J: TRBJ2-7
length: 13
D: TRBD1
DNA: TGTGCCAGCAGCAAGGGACAGCCCTACGAGCAGTACTTC
CDR3: CASSKGQPYEQYF

V: TRBV5-1
size: .
J: TRBJ2-3
length: 19
D: TRBD2
DNA: TGCGCCAGCAGACCCCGACGTTATAGCGGGGGGGACCCCACAGATACGCAGTATTTT
CDR3: CASRPRRYSGGDPTDTQYF

V: TRBV18
size: .
J: TRBJ1-5
length: 16
D: .
DNA: TGTGCCAGCTCACCCGACACTTTTTATAGCAATCAGCCCCAGCATTTT
CDR3: CASSPDTFYSNQPQHF

V: TRBV11-1
size: .
J: TRBJ2-3
length: 13
D: .
DNA: TGTGCCAGCAGCCATCAGTCTGCAGATACGCAGTATTTT
CDR3: CASSHQSADTQYF

V: TRBV27
size: .
J: TRBJ1-6
length: 16
D: .
DNA: TGTGCCAGCCGTAAAACAACGCAGGGACTTAATTCACCCCTCCACTTT
CDR3: CASRKTTQGLNSPLHF

V: TRBV18
size: .
J: TRBJ1-5
length: 13
D: .
DNA: TGTGCCAGCTCACCAGGCGGGGCCCAGCCCCAGCATTTT
CDR3: CASSPGGAQPQHF

V: TRBV10-2
size: few
J: TRBJ1-5
length: 13
D: .
DNA: TGCGCCAGCAGAAGACAGACCAATCAGCCCCAGCATTTT
CDR3: CASRRQTNQPQHF

V: TRBV5-1
size: .
J: TRBJ2-7
length: 17
D: TRBD2
DNA: TGCGCCAGCAGCTTGGCCCAGGGACTAGCGGGGGGTTACGAGCAGTACTTC
CDR3: CASSLAQGLAGGYEQYF

V: TRBV7-9
size: .
J: TRBJ2-3
length: 15
D: .
DNA: TGTGCCAGCAGCGCGGGCTCCACCAGCACAGATACGCAGTATTTT
CDR3: CASSAGSTSTDTQYF

V: TRBV6-1
size: few
J: TRBJ1-1
length: 18
D: TRBD1
DNA: TGTGCCAGCAGTGTAAAGACAGGGGGCTATCTCTTGAACACTGAAGCTTTCTTT
CDR3: CASSVKTGGYLLNTEAFF

V: TRBV2
size: .
J: TRBJ2-3
length: 14
D: .
DNA: TGTGCCAGCAGTGATAGCCCAAACAGGGATACGCAGTATTTT
CDR3: CASSDSPNRDTQYF

V: TRBV5-1
size: .
J: TRBJ2-1
length: 15
D: TRBD1
DNA: TGCGCCAGCAGCTCAGGACAGGGACCGGTATATGAGCAGTTCTTC
CDR3: CASSSGQGPVYEQFF

V: TRBV6-1
size: few
J: TRBJ2-7
length: 12
D: .
DNA: TGTGCCAGCAGTGAAACGGGAGTCGAGCAGTACTTC
CDR3: CASSETGVEQYF

V: TRBV28
size: .
J: TRBJ2-1
length: 17
D: TRBD2
DNA: TGTGCCAGCAGTTTACCTAGCGGGGGGCCACCCTACAATGAGCAGTTCTTC
CDR3: CASSLPSGGPPYNEQFF

V: TRBV19
size: .
J: TRBJ1-5
length: 14
D: TRBD1
DNA: TGTGCCAGTAAAATACAGGGGGCGAATCAGCCCCAGCATTTT
CDR3: CASKIQGANQPQHF

V: TRBV28
size: .
J: TRBJ1-1
length: 14
D: .
DNA: TGTGCCAGCAGTTTCGAAGCCCCCTCGACTGAAGCTTTCTTT
CDR3: CASSFEAPSTEAFF

V: TRBV3-1/TRBV3-2
size: .
J: TRBJ2-1
length: 15
D: TRBD1
DNA: TGTGCCAGCAGCCCCGGACAGGGGGGGTACAATGAGCAGTTCTTC
CDR3: CASSPGQGGYNEQFF

V: TRBV5-1
size: .
J: TRBJ2-1
length: 14
D: TRBD2
DNA: TGCGCCAGCAGCGGTCCAGCGGGGTCCAATGAGCAGTTCTTC
CDR3: CASSGPAGSNEQFF

V: TRBV25-1
size: .
J: TRBJ1-2
length: 13
D: .
DNA: TGTGCCAGCAGTCCAAACAGTTGGGTTGGCTACACCTTC
CDR3: CASSPNSWVGYTF

V: TRBV6-5
size: .
J: TRBJ1-3
length: 14
D: TRBD1
DNA: TGTGCCAGCAGAGCAGGGGGGTTTGGAAACACCATATATTTT
CDR3: CASRAGGFGNTIYF

V: TRBV6-6
size: .
J: TRBJ2-6
length: 18
D: TRBD1
DNA: TGTGCCAGCAGTCTAGGACAGGGGGCGCTAACTGGGGCCAACGTCCTGACTTTC
CDR3: CASSLGQGALTGANVLTF

V: TRBV27
size: .
J: TRBJ1-6
length: 16
D: .
DNA: TGTGCCAGCAGGTCCGGTGGACTCGACTATAATTCACCCCTCCACTTT
CDR3: CASRSGGLDYNSPLHF

V: TRBV11-2
size: .
J: TRBJ2-7
length: 15
D: .
DNA: TGTGCCAGCAGCTCACGGGGACTTACCTCCTACGAGCAGTACTTC
CDR3: CASSSRGLTSYEQYF

V: TRBV5-1
size: .
J: TRBJ2-2
length: 17
D: TRBD1
DNA: TGCGCCAGCAGCGCCGCACCCGGGACAGGGAACACCGGGGAGCTGTTTTTT
CDR3: CASSAAPGTGNTGELFF

V: TRBV29-1
size: .
J: TRBJ2-3
length: 14
D: .
DNA: TGCAGCGTTGTATACGGAGCTTCCACAGATACGCAGTATTTT
CDR3: CSVVYGASTDTQYF

V: TRBV3-1/TRBV3-2
size: .
J: TRBJ2-1
length: 14
D: .
DNA: TGTGCCAGCAGCCTTCCTAGCGCGGGCGGCCGGCAGTTCTTC
CDR3: CASSLPSAGGRQFF

V: TRBV2
size: .
J: TRBJ1-5
length: 14
D: TRBD1
DNA: TGTGCCAGCAGTGTTCAGGGGGCCAATCAGCCCCAGCATTTT
CDR3: CASSVQGANQPQHF

V: TRBV12-3/TRBV12-4
size: .
J: TRBJ1-2
length: 13
D: .
DNA: TGTGCCAGCAGCCCTCCCCGGGGGTCGAGCTACACCTTC
CDR3: CASSPPRGSSYTF

V: TRBV30
size: .
J: TRBJ2-6
length: 16
D: TRBD1
DNA: TGTGCCTGGAGTCAGGGACAGACATCTGGGGCCAACGTCCTGACTTTC
CDR3: CAWSQGQTSGANVLTF

V: TRBV9
size: .
J: TRBJ2-2
length: 19
D: TRBD2
DNA: TGTGCCAGCAGCCACCCGACTTCTTCAGCGGGGGGTTACACCGGGGAGCTGTTTTTT
CDR3: CASSHPTSSAGGYTGELFF

V: TRBV28
size: .
J: TRBJ2-7
length: 15
D: TRBD2
DNA: TGTGCCAGCAGTCCCTCCGGACTAGCGGGGCCCGAGCAGTACTTC
CDR3: CASSPSGLAGPEQYF

V: TRBV28
size: .
J: TRBJ1-6
length: 15
D: TRBD1
DNA: TGTGCCAGCAGGTCAGCACAGGGGAGAAATTCACCCCTCCACTTT
CDR3: CASRSAQGRNSPLHF

V: TRBV4-1
size: .
J: TRBJ2-5
length: 16
D: TRBD2
DNA: TGCGCCAGCAGCCCATGGAGTAGCGGGCACAGGGAGACCCAGTACTTC
CDR3: CASSPWSSGHRETQYF

V: TRBV29-1
size: .
J: TRBJ2-5
length: 13
D: TRBD1
DNA: TGCAGCGTCCTAAGACAGGGGTCGGAGACCCAGTACTTC
CDR3: CSVLRQGSETQYF

V: TRBV5-4
size: .
J: TRBJ2-5
length: 14
D: .
DNA: TGTGCCAGCAGCGCAAAGGGGGACATAGAGACCCAGTACTTC
CDR3: CASSAKGDIETQYF

V: TRBV7-8
size: .
J: TRBJ2-1
length: 15
D: .
DNA: TGTGCCAGTACTCCGGCTGAGGGCTCCTACAATGAGCAGTTCTTC
CDR3: CASTPAEGSYNEQFF

V: TRBV27
size: .
J: TRBJ2-7
length: 12
D: .
DNA: TGTGCCAGCAGGGGCACATCCTACGAGCAGTACTTC
CDR3: CASRGTSYEQYF

V: TRBV20-1
size: .
J: TRBJ2-7
length: 14
D: .
DNA: TGCAGTGCTAGTAGGGGGACAAGCTCCTACGAGCAGTACTTC
CDR3: CSASRGTSSYEQYF

V: TRBV5-4
size: .
J: TRBJ2-1
length: 15
D: TRBD2
DNA: TGTGCCAGCAGCGAGGGACTAGCGGGGGCCCGAGGGCAGTTCTTC
CDR3: CASSEGLAGARGQFF

V: TRBV5-1
size: .
J: TRBJ1-1
length: 14
D: .
DNA: TGCGCCAGCAGCTTGCGGGGAATGAACACTGAAGCTTTCTTT
CDR3: CASSLRGMNTEAFF

V: TRBV23-1
size: .
J: TRBJ1-5
length: 20
D: TRBD1
DNA: TGCGCCAGCAGTCAATCGATCGGACAGGGTGTGATGGGAGGAAATCAGCCCCAGCATTTT
CDR3: CASSQSIGQGVMGGNQPQHF